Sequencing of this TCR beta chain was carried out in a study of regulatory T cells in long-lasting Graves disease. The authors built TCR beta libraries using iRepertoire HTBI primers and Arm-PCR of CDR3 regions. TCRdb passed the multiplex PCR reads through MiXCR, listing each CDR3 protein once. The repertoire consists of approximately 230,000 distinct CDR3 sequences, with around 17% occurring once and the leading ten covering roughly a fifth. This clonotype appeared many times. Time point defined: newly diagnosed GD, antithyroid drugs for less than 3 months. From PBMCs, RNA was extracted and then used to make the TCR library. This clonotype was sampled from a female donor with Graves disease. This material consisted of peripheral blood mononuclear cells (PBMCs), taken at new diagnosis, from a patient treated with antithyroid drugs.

The CDR3 DNA is TGTGCCAGCAGCCGGACTAGGGGCTACAATGAGCAGTTCTTC. Protein product: CASSRTRGYNEQFF. J is TRBJ2-1 and V is TRBV7-2; TRBD2 matches at 7 bases. Germline trimming cut 5 bases from V and 3 bases from J; bases unmatched to any gene: 4. The CDR3 covers 14 residues. Germline CDR1 SGHTA, CDR2 FQGNSA.